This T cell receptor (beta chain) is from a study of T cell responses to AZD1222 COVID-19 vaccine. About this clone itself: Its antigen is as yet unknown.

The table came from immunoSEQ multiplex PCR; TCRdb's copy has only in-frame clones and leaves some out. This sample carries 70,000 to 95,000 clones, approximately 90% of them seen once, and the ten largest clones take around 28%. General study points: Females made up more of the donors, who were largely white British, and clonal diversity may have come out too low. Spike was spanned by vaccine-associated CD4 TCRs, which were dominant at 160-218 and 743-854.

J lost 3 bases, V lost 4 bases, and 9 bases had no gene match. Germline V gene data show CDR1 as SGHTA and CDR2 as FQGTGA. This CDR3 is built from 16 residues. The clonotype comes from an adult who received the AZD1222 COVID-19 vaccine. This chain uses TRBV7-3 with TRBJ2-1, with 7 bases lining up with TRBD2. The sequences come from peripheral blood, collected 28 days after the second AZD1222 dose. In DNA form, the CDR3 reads TGTGCCAGCAGCTATACCGGGACTAAAAACTACAATGAGCAGTTCTTC. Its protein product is CASSYTGTKNYNEQFF. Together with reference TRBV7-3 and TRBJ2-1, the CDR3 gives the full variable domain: GAGVSQTPSNKVTEKGKYVELRCDPISGHTALYWYRQSLGQGPEFLIYFQGTGAADDSGLPNDRFFAVRPEGSVSTLKIQRTERGDSAVYLCASSYTGTKNYNEQFFGPGTRLTVL.